This T cell receptor (beta chain) came from a study of regulatory T cells in long-lasting Graves disease. Study-level points and caveats: Persistent Graves' disease cases displayed lower TCR diversity than newly diagnosed ones.

This sample's time point: newly diagnosed GD, antithyroid drugs for less than 3 months. PBMC-derived RNA was used for the TCR library. Under American Thyroid Association guidelines, Graves' disease was diagnosed. Staff took about 9.8 milliliters of peripheral blood and put it into EDTA tubes. Germline loops: CDR1 MGHRA, CDR2 YSYEKL. V gave up 0 bases and J gave up 0 bases, with 12 bases separating them. The CDR3 runs to 17 residues. In building TCR beta libraries, iRepertoire HTBI primers were used together with Arm-PCR of CDR3 regions. One entry per CDR3 protein, called by TCRdb with MiXCR from the multiplex PCR reads. The profile shows more than 300,000 distinct CDR3 sequences, approximately 12% of them singletons. This clonotype was recorded at least ten times. The antigen is undetermined. These data were likewise used in another study, on T cells in Graves' hyperthyroidism and ophthalmopathy. That source adds: First-round RT-PCR of the TCR CDR3 relied on the HTBI primer set.

The sequenced sample was peripheral blood mononuclear cells (PBMCs), obtained at new diagnosis, from a patient treated with antithyroid drugs. The chain employs TRBV4-1 and TRBJ1-5; the D is unclear. The receptor comes from a woman aged 18-30 years with Graves disease. The CDR3 spells CASSQDGQLYSNQPQHF. Here the CDR3 DNA reads TGCGCCAGCAGCCAAGATGGCCAGCTGTATAGCAATCAGCCCCAGCATTTT.